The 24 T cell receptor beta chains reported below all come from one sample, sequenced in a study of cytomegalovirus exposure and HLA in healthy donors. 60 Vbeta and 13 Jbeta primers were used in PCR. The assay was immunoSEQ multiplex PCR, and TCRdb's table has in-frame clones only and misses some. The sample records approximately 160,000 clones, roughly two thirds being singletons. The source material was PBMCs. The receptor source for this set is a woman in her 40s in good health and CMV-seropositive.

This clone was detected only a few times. The CDR3 nucleotides read TGTGCCAGTAGAGGGACAGGAGGCTCCTACGAGCAGTACTTC. This encodes CASRGTGGSYEQYF. The chain employs TRBV19 and TRBJ2-7, with 8 nucleotides matching TRBD1. The germline CDR1 and CDR2 sequences are LNHDA and SQIVND (reference sequence). The CDR3 is made up of 14 amino acids. J lost 0 bases, V lost 6 bases, and 4 bases had no gene match. Filled out from reference TRBV19 and TRBJ2-7, the complete variable domain reads DGGITQSPKYLFRKEGQNVTLSCEQNLNHDAMYWYRQDPGQGLRLIYYSQIVNDFQKGDIAEGYSVSREKKESFPLTVTSAQKNPTAFYLCASRGTGGSYEQYFGPGTRLTVT.

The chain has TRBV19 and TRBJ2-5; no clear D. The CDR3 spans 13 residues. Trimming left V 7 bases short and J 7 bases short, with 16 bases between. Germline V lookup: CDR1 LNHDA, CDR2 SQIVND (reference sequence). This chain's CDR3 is CASINPVLGTQYF. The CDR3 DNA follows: TGTGCCAGTATTAATCCGGTTCTCGGGACCCAGTACTTC.

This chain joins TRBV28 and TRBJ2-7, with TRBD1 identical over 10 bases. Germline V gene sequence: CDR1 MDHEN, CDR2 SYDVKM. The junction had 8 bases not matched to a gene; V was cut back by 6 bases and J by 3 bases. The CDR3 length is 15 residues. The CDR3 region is CASSSPGTGDYEQYF. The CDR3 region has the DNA TGTGCCAGCAGCAGTCCCGGGACAGGGGACTACGAGCAGTACTTC. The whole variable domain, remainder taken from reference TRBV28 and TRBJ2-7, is DVKVTQSSRYLVKRTGEKVFLECVQDMDHENMFWYRQDPGLGLRLIYFSYDVKMKEKGDIPEGYSVSREKKERFSLILESASTNQTSMYLCASSSPGTGDYEQYFGPGTRLTVT.

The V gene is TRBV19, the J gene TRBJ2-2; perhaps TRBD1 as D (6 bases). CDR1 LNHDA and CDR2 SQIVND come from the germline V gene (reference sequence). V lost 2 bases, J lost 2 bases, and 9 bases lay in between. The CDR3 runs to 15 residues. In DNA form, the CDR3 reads TGTGCCAGTAGTATATTAGGGGGAAACACCGGGGAGCTGTTTTTT. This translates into CASSILGGNTGELFF.

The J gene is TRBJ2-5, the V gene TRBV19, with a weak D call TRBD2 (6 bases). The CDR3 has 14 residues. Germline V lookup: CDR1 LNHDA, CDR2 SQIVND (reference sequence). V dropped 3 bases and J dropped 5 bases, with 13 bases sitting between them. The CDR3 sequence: CASSMEGRVETQYF. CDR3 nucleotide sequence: TGTGCCAGTAGTATGGAGGGGCGCGTGGAGACCCAGTACTTC.

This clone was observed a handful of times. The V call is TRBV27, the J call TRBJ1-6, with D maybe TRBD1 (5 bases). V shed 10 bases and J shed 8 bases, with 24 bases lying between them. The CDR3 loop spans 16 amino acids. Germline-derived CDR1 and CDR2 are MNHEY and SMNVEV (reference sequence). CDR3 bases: TGTGCCACGGGGATGCCGGGGACTTACGGTGATTCACCCCTCCACTTT. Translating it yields CATGMPGTYGDSPLHF.

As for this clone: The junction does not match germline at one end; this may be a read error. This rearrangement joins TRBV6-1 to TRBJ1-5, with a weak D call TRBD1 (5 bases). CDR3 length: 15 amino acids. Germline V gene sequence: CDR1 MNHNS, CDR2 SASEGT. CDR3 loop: CASSPPTDSNQPQNF. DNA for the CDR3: TGTGCCAGCAGTCCCCCGACAGATAGCAATCAGCCCCAGAATTTT.

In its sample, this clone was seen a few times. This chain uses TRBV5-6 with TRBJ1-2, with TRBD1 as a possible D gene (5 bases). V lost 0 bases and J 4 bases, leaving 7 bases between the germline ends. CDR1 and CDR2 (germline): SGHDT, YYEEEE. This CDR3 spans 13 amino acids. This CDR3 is CASSLDRLYGYTF. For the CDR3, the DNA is TGTGCCAGCAGCTTGGACAGGCTCTATGGCTACACCTTC.

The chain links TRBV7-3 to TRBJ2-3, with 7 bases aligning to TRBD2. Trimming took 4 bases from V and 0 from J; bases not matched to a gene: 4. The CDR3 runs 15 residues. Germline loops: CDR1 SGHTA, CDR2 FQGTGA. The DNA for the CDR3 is TGTGCCAGCAGCTCCAGCGGGGACAGCACAGATACGCAGTATTTT. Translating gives CASSSSGDSTDTQYF.

The DNA for the CDR3 is TGTGCCAGCAGTTACTCTAGTACGGCCGGGGAGCTGTTTTTT. Amino acids: CASSYSSTAGELFF. The chain is built from TRBV6-6 and TRBJ2-2; D gene unclear. V shed 0 bases and J shed 6 bases, with 8 bases lying between them. Germline lookup yields CDR1 MNHNY and CDR2 SVGAGI (reference sequence). CDR3 size: 14 residues.

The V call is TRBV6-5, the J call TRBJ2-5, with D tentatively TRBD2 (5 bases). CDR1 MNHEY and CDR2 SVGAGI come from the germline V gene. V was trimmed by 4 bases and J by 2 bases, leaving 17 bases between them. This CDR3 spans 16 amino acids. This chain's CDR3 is CASSSPTRRNQETQYF. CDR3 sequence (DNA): TGTGCCAGCAGTTCTCCCACGAGGAGGAATCAAGAGACCCAGTACTTC.

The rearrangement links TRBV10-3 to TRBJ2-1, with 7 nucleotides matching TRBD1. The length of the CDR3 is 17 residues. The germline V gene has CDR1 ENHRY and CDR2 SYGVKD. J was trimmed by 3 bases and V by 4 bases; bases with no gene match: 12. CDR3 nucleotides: TGTGCCATCAGTGTCCTGGACAGGCTACTCGGCTACAATGAGCAGTTCTTC. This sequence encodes CAISVLDRLLGYNEQFF.

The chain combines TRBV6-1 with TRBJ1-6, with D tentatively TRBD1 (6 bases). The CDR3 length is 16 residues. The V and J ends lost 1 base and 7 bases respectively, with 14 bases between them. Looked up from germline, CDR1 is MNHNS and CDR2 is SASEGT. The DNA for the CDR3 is TGTGCCAGCAGTGAAGGTCTAGGGCAGGGGAATTCACCCCTCCACTTT. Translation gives CASSEGLGQGNSPLHF.

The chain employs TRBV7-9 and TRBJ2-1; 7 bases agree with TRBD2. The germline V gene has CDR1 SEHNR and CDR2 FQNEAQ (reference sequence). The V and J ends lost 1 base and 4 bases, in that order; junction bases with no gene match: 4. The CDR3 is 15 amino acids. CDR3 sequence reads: CASSLEASGYNEQFF. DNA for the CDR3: TGTGCCAGCAGCTTAGAGGCTAGCGGATACAATGAGCAGTTCTTC.

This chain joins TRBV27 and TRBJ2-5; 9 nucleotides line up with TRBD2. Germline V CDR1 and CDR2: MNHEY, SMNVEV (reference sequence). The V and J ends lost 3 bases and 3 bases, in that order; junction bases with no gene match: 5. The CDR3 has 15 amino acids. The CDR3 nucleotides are TGTGCCAGCAGTTTGATGGTAGCGGGAGAAGAGACCCAGTACTTC. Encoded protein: CASSLMVAGEETQYF.

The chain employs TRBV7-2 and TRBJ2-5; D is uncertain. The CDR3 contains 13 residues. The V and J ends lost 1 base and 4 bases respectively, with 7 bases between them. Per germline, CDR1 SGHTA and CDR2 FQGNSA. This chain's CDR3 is CASSLGGVETQYF. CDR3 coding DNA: TGTGCCAGCAGCTTAGGAGGTGTAGAGACCCAGTACTTC.

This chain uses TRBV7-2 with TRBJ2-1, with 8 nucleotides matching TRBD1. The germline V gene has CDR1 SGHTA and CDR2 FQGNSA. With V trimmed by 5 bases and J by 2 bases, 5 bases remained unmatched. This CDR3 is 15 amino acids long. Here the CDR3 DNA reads TGTGCCAGCAGCCCGGGACAGGTGACCTACAATGAGCAGTTCTTC. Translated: CASSPGQVTYNEQFF.

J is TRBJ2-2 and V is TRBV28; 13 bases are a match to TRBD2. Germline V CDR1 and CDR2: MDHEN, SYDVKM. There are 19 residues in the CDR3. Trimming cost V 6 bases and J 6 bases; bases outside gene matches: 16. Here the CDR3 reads CASSIYIPGLAGVAGELFF. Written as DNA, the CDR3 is TGTGCCAGCAGCATCTATATACCCGGACTAGCGGGAGTGGCCGGGGAGCTGTTTTTT.

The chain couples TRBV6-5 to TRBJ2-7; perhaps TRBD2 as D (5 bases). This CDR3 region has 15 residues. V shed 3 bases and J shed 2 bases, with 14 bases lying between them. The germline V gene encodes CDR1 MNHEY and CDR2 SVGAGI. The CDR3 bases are TGTGCCAGCAGTTATTCGGACTGGACCACCTACGAGCAGTACTTC. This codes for CASSYSDWTTYEQYF.

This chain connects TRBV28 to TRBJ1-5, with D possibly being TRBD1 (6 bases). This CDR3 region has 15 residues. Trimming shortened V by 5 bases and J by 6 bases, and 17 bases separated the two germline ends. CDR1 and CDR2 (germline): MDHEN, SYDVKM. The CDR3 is CASSGEQGNRQPQHF. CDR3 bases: TGTGCCAGCAGTGGGGAACAGGGTAACCGTCAGCCCCAGCATTTT.

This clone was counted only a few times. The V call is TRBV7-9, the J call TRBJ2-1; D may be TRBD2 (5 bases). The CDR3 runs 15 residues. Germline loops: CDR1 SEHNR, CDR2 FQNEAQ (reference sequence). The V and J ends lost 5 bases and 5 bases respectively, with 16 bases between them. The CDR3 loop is CASSPEGKRNNEQFF. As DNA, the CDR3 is TGTGCCAGCAGCCCAGAGGGCAAAAGGAACAATGAGCAGTTCTTC.

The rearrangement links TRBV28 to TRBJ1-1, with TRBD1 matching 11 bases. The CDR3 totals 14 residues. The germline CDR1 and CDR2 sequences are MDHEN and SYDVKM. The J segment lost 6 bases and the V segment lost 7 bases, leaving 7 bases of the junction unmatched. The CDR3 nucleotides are TGTGCCAGCAAACCCGGGACAGGGGGTGCTGAAGCTTTCTTT. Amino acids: CASKPGTGGAEAFF.

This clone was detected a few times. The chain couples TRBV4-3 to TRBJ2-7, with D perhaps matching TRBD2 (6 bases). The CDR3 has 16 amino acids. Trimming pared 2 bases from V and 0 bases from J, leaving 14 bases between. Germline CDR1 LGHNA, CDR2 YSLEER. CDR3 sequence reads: CASSQYLASSSYEQYF. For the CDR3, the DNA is TGCGCCAGCAGCCAATACCTAGCGTCCAGCTCCTACGAGCAGTACTTC.

The CDR3 DNA reads as TGTGCTAGCCAACCGACAGGGGGTTCCTACAATGAGCAGTTCTTC. It translates to CASQPTGGSYNEQFF. J is TRBJ2-1 and V is TRBV12-5, with 9 positions matching TRBD1. The CDR3 spans 15 residues. Germline values: CDR1 LGHNT, CDR2 FRNRAP. V lost 9 bases to trimming and J lost 1 base; unmatched junction nucleotides: 7.